This section outlines one T cell receptor beta chain sequence together with its context. Its antigen is as yet unknown. Sequenced by immunoSEQ multiplex PCR; TCRdb stores in-frame clones only, minus some. Of some 180,000 clones listed, 90% are singletons. This sample is drawn from a study of T cell responses to AZD1222 COVID-19 vaccine. Findings of the study overall: Clonal diversity was possibly underestimated, and white British individuals and females predominated among donors. Scientists sampled the repertoires only once the peak T cell response had passed.

The ends lost 5 bases at V and 8 bases at J; junction bases unmatched: 8. The CDR3 length is 13 residues. The material sequenced was peripheral blood, taken on day 0 of AZD1222 vaccination. The clonotype comes from an adult in good health. This chain links TRBV12-3 or TRBV12-4 with TRBJ1-2, with 7 bases matching TRBD1. CDR3 region: CASSQGVPPGYTF. The CDR3 region has the DNA TGTGCCAGCAGTCAGGGGGTCCCTCCCGGCTACACCTTC.